This TCR beta chain is from a study of cytomegalovirus exposure and HLA in healthy donors. With 60 Vbeta and 13 Jbeta primers, the PCR was carried out. The data were produced by immunoSEQ multiplex PCR, yet TCRdb's version contains in-frame clones alone and is incomplete. The sample lists approximately 82,000 clones, about a tenth occurring once. The CDR3 runs to 15 residues. V gave up 3 bases and J gave up 0 bases, with 6 bases separating them. Germline CDR1 is MDHEN and CDR2 is SYDVKM. Findings and limits, study-wide: Later analysis identified several of the most significant clusters that appeared linked to common viral pathogens. Analysis was carried out at a later point, and it linked a missense DCLRE1C variant to TCR beta V- and J-gene trimming.

About this clone itself: Its cognate antigen is unknown.

This TCR was recovered from a man aged 60 to 75 in good health and CMV-seropositive. The gene calls are TRBV28 and TRBJ2-6, with TRBD2 as a possible D gene (5 bases). The specimen sequenced was PBMCs. The CDR3 DNA follows: TGTGCCAGCAGTTTGGGAGCCTCTGGGGCCAACGTCCTGACTTTC. Its translation: CASSLGASGANVLTF. Drawing the rest from reference TRBV28 and TRBJ2-6, the complete variable domain is DVKVTQSSRYLVKRTGEKVFLECVQDMDHENMFWYRQDPGLGLRLIYFSYDVKMKEKGDIPEGYSVSREKKERFSLILESASTNQTSMYLCASSLGASGANVLTFGAGSRLTVL.